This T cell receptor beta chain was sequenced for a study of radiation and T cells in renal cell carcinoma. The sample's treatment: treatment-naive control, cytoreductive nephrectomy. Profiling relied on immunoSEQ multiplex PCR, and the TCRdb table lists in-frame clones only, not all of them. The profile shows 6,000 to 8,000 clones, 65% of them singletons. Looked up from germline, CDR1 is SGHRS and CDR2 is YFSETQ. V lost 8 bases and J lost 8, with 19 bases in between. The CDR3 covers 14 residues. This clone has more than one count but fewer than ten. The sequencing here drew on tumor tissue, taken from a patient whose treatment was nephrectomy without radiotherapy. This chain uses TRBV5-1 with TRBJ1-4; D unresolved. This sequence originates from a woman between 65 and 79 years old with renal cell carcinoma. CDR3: CASRGPVGSEKLFF. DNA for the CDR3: TGCGCCAGTCGAGGTCCAGTCGGAAGCGAAAAACTGTTTTTT.